The clone carrying this TCR beta chain occurred many times. The sample comes from a study of CD8+CD57+ T cells in acquired aplastic anemia. Whole-study context: Across the sorted CD4+ and CD8+ cells, DNA amounts averaged roughly 3 ug.

Whoever was chosen for sequencing had shown CD8+CD57+ cell expansion by flow cytometry. V lost 7 bases and J 6 bases, leaving 10 bases between the germline ends. Germline CDR1 SGDLS, CDR2 YYNGEE. There are 12 residues in the CDR3. Template material for TCR beta VDJ and CDR3 profiling consisted of genomic DNA. TCRdb ran MiXCR on the reads and lists one entry per CDR3 protein. In the table there are about 220,000 distinct CDR3 sequences, more than 40% of which are singletons. The sample comprised sorted CD4+, CD8+, or CD8+CD57+ T cells (not recorded which) from PBMCs. The sequence was obtained from a human donor with aplastic anemia. The chain carries TRBV9 and TRBJ1-4; the D is unclear. The CDR3 DNA reads as TGTGCCAGCGCGGCGGGAGATGAAAAACTGTTTTTT. Its translation is CASAAGDEKLFF.